This is a list of T cell receptor beta chains from one sample in a study of cytomegalovirus exposure and HLA in healthy donors. Clones were read by immunoSEQ multiplex PCR, and TCRdb kept only the in-frame ones, dropping some. The sample lists about 130,000 clones; about 8.5% were seen once. The sequencing sample was made of PBMCs. The origin of the receptors is a man between 40 and 49 years old in good health and CMV-seronegative. Both conserved end residues are part of each CDR3. D genes are given only for firm matches. Only some rows state a clone size, as once, few, many or a class for expanded clones.

-	TRBV7-9	TRBJ1-1	-	12	TGTGCCAGCAGCGCCCCAGGGACTGAAGCTTTCTTT	CASSAPGTEAFF
TRBD1	TRBV9	TRBJ1-5	-	15	TGTGCCAGCAGAAGGGACAGGGTATGCAATCAGCCCCAGCATTTT	CASRRDRVCNQPQHF
TRBD1	TRBV7-8	TRBJ1-5	few	16	TGTGCCAGCAGCTTACTCAGGGGGCGAGGCAATCAGCCCCAGCATTTT	CASSLLRGRGNQPQHF
-	TRBV6-5	TRBJ1-2	many	14	TGTGCCAGCAGTCCCACCGGGGGTGGTTATGGCTACACCTTC	CASSPTGGGYGYTF
-	TRBV5-1	TRBJ2-3	-	15	TGCGCCAGCTTTCCCGGGACCAGCGGGACAGATACGCAGTATTTT	CASFPGTSGTDTQYF
TRBD1	TRBV6-1	TRBJ1-2	few	16	TGTGCCAGCAGTGAACCGGGACAGTATCCCTTTTATGGCTACACCTTC	CASSEPGQYPFYGYTF
TRBD1	TRBV6-6	TRBJ2-3	-	16	TGTGCCAGCAGTAGTTCCGGGACAGGGAACACAGATACGCAGTATTTT	CASSSSGTGNTDTQYF
-	TRBV5-1	TRBJ2-2	few	14	TGCGCCAGCAGCTTGGTTGGGAGGACCGGGGAGCTGTTTTTT	CASSLVGRTGELFF
TRBD2	TRBV11-2	TRBJ2-2	few	16	TGTGCCAGCAGCTCAGGACTAGCGGGGCCCACCGGGGAGCTGTTTTTT	CASSSGLAGPTGELFF
-	TRBV28	TRBJ1-3	few	16	TGTGCCAGCAGCGAGGAGGGGAGAACCCCCCTGGACACCATATATTTT	CASSEEGRTPLDTIYF
-	TRBV5-6	TRBJ1-6	-	16	TGTGCCAGCAGCTTCGGAGGCAGCTCCTATAATTCACCCCTCCACTTT	CASSFGGSSYNSPLHF
-	TRBV7-3	TRBJ1-1	-	13	TGTGCCAGCAGCGGGGGGGGGTCCACTGAAGCTTTCTTT	CASSGGGSTEAFF
-	TRBV30	TRBJ1-2	few	12	TGTGCCTGGAGTGTATCCCGTCCCGGGGACACCTTC	CAWSVSRPGDTF
-	TRBV11-2	TRBJ2-4	few	15	TGTGCCAGCAGCTTAACGGGAGTTGAGGAAAACATTCAGTACTTC	CASSLTGVEENIQYF
-	TRBV11-2	TRBJ2-3	-	14	TGTGCCAGCAGCTTCACCGCGAACACAGATACGCAGTATTTT	CASSFTANTDTQYF
-	TRBV5-1	TRBJ2-2	-	14	TGCGCCAGCAGAGGGGGACCGAACACCGGGGAGCTGTTTTTT	CASRGGPNTGELFF
-	TRBV18	TRBJ2-5	-	14	TGTGCCAGCTCACCGCTGAAATCCCGGGAGACCCAGTACTTC	CASSPLKSRETQYF
-	TRBV7-6	TRBJ1-3	-	15	TGTGCCAGCAGCTTAGCGCGAGGCTCTGGAAACACCATATATTTT	CASSLARGSGNTIYF
-	TRBV28	TRBJ1-2	few	13	TGTGCCAGCAGCTCGGGAAAACACTATGGCTACACCTTC	CASSSGKHYGYTF
TRBD2	TRBV7-2	TRBJ2-3	-	13	TGTGCCAGCAGCCGAGCGGGGGCAGATACGCAGTATTTT	CASSRAGADTQYF
-	TRBV10-3	TRBJ1-2	-	12	TGTGCCATCATGATAGGGGCTCGGGGCTACACCTTC	CAIMIGARGYTF
-	TRBV27	TRBJ2-1	-	11	TGTGTCGCGACAGGTTACAATGAGCAGTTCTTC	CVATGYNEQFF
-	TRBV6-1	TRBJ1-1	few	13	TGTGCCGTCATTAAACCCAGGAACACTGAAGCTTTCTTT	CAVIKPRNTEAFF
TRBD1	TRBV9	TRBJ1-3	few	15	TGTGCCAGCAGCGTAGAAGGGGGCGCTGGAAACACCATATATTTT	CASSVEGGAGNTIYF
-	TRBV4-3	TRBJ1-6	few	15	TGCGCCAGCAGCCAAGCCAGGGGAGACAATTCACCCCTCCACTTT	CASSQARGDNSPLHF
-	TRBV13	TRBJ2-6	-	13	TGTGCCAGCAGCTTTCAAGGGGCCAACGTCCTGACTTTC	CASSFQGANVLTF
-	TRBV9	TRBJ1-2	-	14	TGTGCCAGCAGCGTAGAGGGCAGGGGAAGTGGCTACACCTTC	CASSVEGRGSGYTF
TRBD1	TRBV7-9	TRBJ1-3	few	15	TGTGCCAGCAGCCGCTGGACAGGGAAGGGTAACACCATATATTTT	CASSRWTGKGNTIYF
-	TRBV5-6	TRBJ1-1	-	14	TGTGCCAGCAGCTTTGACGTGGGCCGCACTGAAGCTTTCTTT	CASSFDVGRTEAFF
-	TRBV7-3	TRBJ1-5	-	14	TGTGCCAGCAGCTTAACTGCCCGGGATCAGCCCCAGCATTTT	CASSLTARDQPQHF
TRBD1	TRBV5-1	TRBJ1-1	few	15	TGCGCCAGCAGCACCCGGACAGGGTCGAACACTGAAGCTTTCTTT	CASSTRTGSNTEAFF
-	TRBV7-9	TRBJ1-1	-	14	TGTGCCAGCAGCTTAGACTCTATGAACACTGAAGCTTTCTTT	CASSLDSMNTEAFF
-	TRBV4-1	TRBJ1-5	few	14	TGCGCCAGCAGCCCCGGAGGGGCCGGTCAGCCCCAGCATTTT	CASSPGGAGQPQHF
-	TRBV5-1	TRBJ1-2	-	15	TGCGCCAGCAGCTCCCGACAGGAGTCTAACTATGGCTACACCTTC	CASSSRQESNYGYTF
-	TRBV5-4	TRBJ1-2	few	14	TGTGCCAGCAGCTTGGACAGGGTAGTCTATGGCTACACCTTC	CASSLDRVVYGYTF
-	TRBV30	TRBJ1-2	-	13	TGTGCCTGGAGTGTAGGTTGGGGGCTGGGCTACACCTTC	CAWSVGWGLGYTF
-	TRBV19	TRBJ1-1	few	14	TGTGCCAGTAGTATTTATGGGGCCGGTACTGAAGCTTTCTTT	CASSIYGAGTEAFF
TRBD1	TRBV25-1	TRBJ1-2	-	12	TGTGCCAGCAGCGGGACAGGGGTTGGCTACACCTTC	CASSGTGVGYTF
-	TRBV18	TRBJ2-5	-	14	TGTGCCAGCTCACCACCGGCAGGGGAAGAGACCCAGTACTTC	CASSPPAGEETQYF
TRBD1	TRBV28	TRBJ1-2	few	16	TGTGCCAGCAGTTTACCCGCAGGGGGCATGCTTAGGGGCTACACCTTC	CASSLPAGGMLRGYTF
-	TRBV10-3	TRBJ2-3	-	15	TGTGCCACCCTCCCGTCTAGCGCAAGCACAGATACGCAGTATTTT	CATLPSSASTDTQYF
-	TRBV19	TRBJ1-4	few	13	TGTGCCAGTAAACCCAACTGGGAGGAAAAACTGTTTTTT	CASKPNWEEKLFF
TRBD2	TRBV7-8	TRBJ2-7	few	17	TGTGCCAGCAGCCTTTCTAGCGGGGGACCTAATTTTTACGAGCAGTACTTC	CASSLSSGGPNFYEQYF
-	TRBV5-6	TRBJ1-6	-	13	TGTGCCAGCAGCTTGGGTGTCGGTTCACCCCTCCACTTT	CASSLGVGSPLHF
-	TRBV30	TRBJ2-1	-	13	TGTGCCTGGAGTGTAGTGCTCGAGGGCTCCTCGTTCTTC	CAWSVVLEGSSFF
-	TRBV11-2	TRBJ1-5	few	14	TGTGCCAGCAGCTTAGACGGAGAGGTCCTCCCCCAGCATTTT	CASSLDGEVLPQHF